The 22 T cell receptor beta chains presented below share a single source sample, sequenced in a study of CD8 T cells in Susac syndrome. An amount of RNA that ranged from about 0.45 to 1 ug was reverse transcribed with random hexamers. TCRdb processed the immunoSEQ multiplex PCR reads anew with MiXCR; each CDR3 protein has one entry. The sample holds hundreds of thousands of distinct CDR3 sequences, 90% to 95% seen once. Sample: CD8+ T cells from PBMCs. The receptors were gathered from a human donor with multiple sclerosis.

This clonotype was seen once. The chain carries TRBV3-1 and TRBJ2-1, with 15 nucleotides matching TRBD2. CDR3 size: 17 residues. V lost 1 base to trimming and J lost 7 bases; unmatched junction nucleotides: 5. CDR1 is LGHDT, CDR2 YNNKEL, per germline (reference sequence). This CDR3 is CASSQGPGTSGRNEQFF. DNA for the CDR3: TGTGCCAGCAGCCAAGGTCCCGGGACTAGCGGGAGGAATGAGCAGTTCTTC.

CDR3 DNA sequence: TGTGCCACCAGCAGCCGGAGTGGCAATGAGCAGTTCTTC. Its translation: CATSSRSGNEQFF. This sequence joins TRBV15 and TRBJ2-1; D is unresolved. Trimming took 3 bases from V and 6 from J, leaving 9 bases between them. Germline V lookup: CDR1 LNHNV, CDR2 YYDKDF (reference sequence). The CDR3 has 13 residues.

The CDR3: CASSLAGQVTEAFF. In nucleotides, the CDR3 is TGCGCCAGCAGCTTGGCGGGACAGGTCACTGAAGCTTTCTTT. V is TRBV5-1 and J is TRBJ1-1, with 8 bases matching TRBD1. The CDR3 is 14 amino acids. J was trimmed by 4 bases and V by 0 bases; bases with no gene match: 2. Germline V CDR1 and CDR2: SGHRS, YFSETQ.

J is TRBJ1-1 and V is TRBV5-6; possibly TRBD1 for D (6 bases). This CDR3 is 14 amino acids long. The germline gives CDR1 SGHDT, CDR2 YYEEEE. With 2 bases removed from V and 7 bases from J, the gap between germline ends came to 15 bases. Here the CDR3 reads CASSFGLGGGEAFF. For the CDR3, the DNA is TGTGCCAGCAGCTTCGGTCTGGGGGGCGGTGAAGCTTTCTTT.

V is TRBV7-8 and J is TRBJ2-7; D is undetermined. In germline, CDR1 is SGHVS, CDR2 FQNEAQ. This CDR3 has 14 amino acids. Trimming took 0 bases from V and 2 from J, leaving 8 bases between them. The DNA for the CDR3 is TGTGCCAGCAGCTTAGCAGGGAAACCCTACGAGCAGTACTTC. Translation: CASSLAGKPYEQYF.

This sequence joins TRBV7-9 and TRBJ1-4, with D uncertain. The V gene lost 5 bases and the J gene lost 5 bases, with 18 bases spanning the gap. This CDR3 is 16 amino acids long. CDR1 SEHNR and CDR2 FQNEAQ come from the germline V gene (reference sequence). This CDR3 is CASSGPYGAGNEKLFF. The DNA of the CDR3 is TGTGCCAGCAGCGGTCCTTACGGCGCGGGAAATGAAAAACTGTTTTTT.

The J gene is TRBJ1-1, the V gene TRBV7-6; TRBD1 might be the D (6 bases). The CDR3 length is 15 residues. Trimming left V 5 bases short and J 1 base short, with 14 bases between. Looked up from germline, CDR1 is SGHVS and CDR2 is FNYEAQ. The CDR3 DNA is TGTGCCAGCAGCACGCCAGGGGATGGGAACACTGAAGCTTTCTTT. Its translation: CASSTPGDGNTEAFF.

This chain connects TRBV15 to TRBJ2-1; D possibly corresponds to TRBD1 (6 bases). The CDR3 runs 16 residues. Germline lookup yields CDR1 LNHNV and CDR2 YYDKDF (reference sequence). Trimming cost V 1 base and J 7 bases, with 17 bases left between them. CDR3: CATSRAGGGPANEQFF. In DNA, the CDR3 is TGTGCCACCAGCAGAGCGGGTGGGGGCCCAGCGAATGAGCAGTTCTTC.

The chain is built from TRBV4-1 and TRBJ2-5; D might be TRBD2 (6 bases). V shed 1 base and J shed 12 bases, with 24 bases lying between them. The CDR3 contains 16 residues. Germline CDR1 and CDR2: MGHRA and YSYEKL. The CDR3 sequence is CASSQVRSGTRGLEYF. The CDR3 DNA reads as TGCGCCAGCAGCCAAGTTCGATCCGGGACTCGCGGCCTGGAGTACTTC.

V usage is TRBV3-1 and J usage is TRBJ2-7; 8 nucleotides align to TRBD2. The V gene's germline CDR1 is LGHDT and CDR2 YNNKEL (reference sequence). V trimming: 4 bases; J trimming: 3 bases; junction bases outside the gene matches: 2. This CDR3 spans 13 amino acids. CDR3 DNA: TGTGCCAGCAGCCCTGGGACTAGCTACGAGCAGTACTTC. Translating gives CASSPGTSYEQYF.

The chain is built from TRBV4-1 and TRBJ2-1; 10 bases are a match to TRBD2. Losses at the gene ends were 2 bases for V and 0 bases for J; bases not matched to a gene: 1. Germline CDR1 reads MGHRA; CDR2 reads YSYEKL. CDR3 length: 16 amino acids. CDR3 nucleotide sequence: TGCGCCAGCAGCCAACCTAGCGGGAGCTCCTACAATGAGCAGTTCTTC. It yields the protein CASSQPSGSSYNEQFF.

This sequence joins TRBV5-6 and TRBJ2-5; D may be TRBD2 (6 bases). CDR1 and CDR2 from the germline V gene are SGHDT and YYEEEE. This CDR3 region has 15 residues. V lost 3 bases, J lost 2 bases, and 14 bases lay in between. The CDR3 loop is CASSYAGHAQETQYF. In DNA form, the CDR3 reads TGTGCCAGCAGCTACGCGGGGCATGCGCAAGAGACCCAGTACTTC.

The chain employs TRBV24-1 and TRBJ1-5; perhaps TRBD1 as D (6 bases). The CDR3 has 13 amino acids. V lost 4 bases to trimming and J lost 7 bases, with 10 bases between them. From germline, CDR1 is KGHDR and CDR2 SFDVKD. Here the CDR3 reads CATSEDTGQPQHF. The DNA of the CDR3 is TGTGCCACCAGTGAGGATACAGGGCAGCCCCAGCATTTT.

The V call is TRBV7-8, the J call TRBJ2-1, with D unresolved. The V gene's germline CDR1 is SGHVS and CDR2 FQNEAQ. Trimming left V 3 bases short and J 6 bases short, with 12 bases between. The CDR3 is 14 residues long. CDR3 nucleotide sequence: TGTGCCAGCAGCTTTCCCCTAGATGGCAATGAGCAGTTCTTC. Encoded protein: CASSFPLDGNEQFF.

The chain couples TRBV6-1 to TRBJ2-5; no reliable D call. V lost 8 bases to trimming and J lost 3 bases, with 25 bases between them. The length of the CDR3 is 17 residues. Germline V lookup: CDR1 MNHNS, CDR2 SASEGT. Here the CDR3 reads CASAETYRLGSKETQYF. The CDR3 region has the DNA TGTGCCAGCGCCGAGACCTACCGTCTAGGATCAAAAGAGACCCAGTACTTC.

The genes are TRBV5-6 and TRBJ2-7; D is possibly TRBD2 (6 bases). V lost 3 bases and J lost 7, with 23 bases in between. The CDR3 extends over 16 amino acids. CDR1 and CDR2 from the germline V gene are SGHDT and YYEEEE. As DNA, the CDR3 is TGTGCCAGCAGCTCAGCCGGAGGGTCCCCCGGTCGGGAGCAGTACTTC. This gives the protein CASSSAGGSPGREQYF.

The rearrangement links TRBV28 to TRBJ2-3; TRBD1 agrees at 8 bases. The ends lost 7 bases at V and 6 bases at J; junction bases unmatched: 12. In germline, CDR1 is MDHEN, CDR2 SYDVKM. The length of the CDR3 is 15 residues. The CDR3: CASTPWAGGIDTQYF. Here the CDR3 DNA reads TGTGCCAGCACTCCTTGGGCAGGGGGCATCGATACGCAGTATTTT.

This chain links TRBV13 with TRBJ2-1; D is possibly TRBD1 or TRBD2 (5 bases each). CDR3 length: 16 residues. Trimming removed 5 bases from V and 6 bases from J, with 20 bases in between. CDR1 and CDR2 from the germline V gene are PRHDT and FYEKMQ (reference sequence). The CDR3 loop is CASSRSRSLRGNEQFF. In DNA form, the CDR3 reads TGTGCCAGCAGCCGATCGCGGTCCCTGAGGGGCAATGAGCAGTTCTTC.

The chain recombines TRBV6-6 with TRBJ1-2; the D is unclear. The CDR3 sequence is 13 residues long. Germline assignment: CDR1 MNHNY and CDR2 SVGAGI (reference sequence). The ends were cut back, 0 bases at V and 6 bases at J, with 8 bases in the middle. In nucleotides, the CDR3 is TGTGCCAGCAGTTACTCACCGTATGATGGCTACACCTTC. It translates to CASSYSPYDGYTF.

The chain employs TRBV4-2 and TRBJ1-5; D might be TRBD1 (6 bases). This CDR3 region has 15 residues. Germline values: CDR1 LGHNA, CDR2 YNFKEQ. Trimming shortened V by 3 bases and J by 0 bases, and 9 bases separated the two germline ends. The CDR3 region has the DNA TGTGCCAGCAGCCAGGCAGGGGATAGCAATCAGCCCCAGCATTTT. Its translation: CASSQAGDSNQPQHF.

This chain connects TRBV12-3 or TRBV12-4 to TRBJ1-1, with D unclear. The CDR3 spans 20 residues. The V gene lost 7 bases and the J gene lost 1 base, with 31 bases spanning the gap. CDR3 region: CASTISPPQLRFIGNTEAFF. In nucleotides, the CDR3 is TGTGCCAGCACGATATCCCCTCCTCAACTAAGGTTTATAGGGAACACTGAAGCTTTCTTT.

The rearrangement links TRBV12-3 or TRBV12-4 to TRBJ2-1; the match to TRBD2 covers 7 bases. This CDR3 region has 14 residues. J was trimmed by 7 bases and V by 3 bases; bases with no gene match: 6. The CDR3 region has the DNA TGTGCCAGCAGTTTTCCGGGAGGCCTAAATGAGCAGTTCTTC. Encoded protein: CASSFPGGLNEQFF.